Listed below are T cell receptor beta chains from one sample, sequenced in a study of blood T cell repertoires in COVID-19. TCRdb's copy holds only in-frame clones and misses some; the assay was immunoSEQ multiplex PCR. Among around 140,000 clones listed, over 80% were seen once. Sequencing was carried out using peripheral blood. The receptors were sampled from a man aged 50 or older with active COVID-19. The CDR3 runs from the conserved cysteine through the conserved F or W. D genes are given only for firm matches. Expanded clones are given a class, and other clones once, few, many or no size at all.

clone size | D gene | J gene | V gene | CDR3 protein | CDR3 DNA
. | TRBD2 | TRBJ2-5 | TRBV7-9 | CASTRASGGRETQYF | TGTGCCAGCACACGGGCTAGCGGGGGTAGGGAGACCCAGTACTTC
. | TRBD2 | TRBJ2-3 | TRBV3-1/TRBV3-2 | CASSQGTLAGGEIDTQYF | TGTGCCAGCAGCCAAGGAACTTTGGCGGGGGGAGAGATAGATACGCAGTATTTT
. | . | TRBJ2-2 | TRBV27 | CASSLSGTSNTGELFF | TGTGCCAGCAGTTTGTCCGGGACTTCGAACACCGGGGAGCTGTTTTTT
. | . | TRBJ1-2 | TRBV12-5 | CASGSPQPLLLQGLSYGYTF | TGTGCTAGTGGGTCCCCGCAGCCCCTCCTTCTCCAGGGCCTAAGCTATGGCTACACCTTC
. | TRBD1 | TRBJ2-7 | TRBV9 | CASSVSAGQGFAEQYF | TGTGCCAGCAGCGTATCTGCGGGACAGGGTTTTGCCGAGCAGTACTTC
. | TRBD2 | TRBJ2-5 | TRBV7-2 | CASSSTSGGASKTQYF | TGTGCCAGCAGCTCGACTAGCGGGGGGGCCTCGAAGACCCAGTACTTC
. | . | TRBJ2-5 | TRBV11-3 | CASSFRAGETQYF | TGTGCCAGCAGCTTCAGGGCTGGGGAGACCCAGTACTTC
. | . | TRBJ2-7 | TRBV30 | CAWRYKSTYEQYF | TGTGCCTGGAGGTACAAATCGACCTACGAGCAGTACTTC
. | . | TRBJ1-5 | TRBV6-5 | CASSYGGVSQPQHF | TGTGCCAGCAGTTACGGCGGGGTCAGTCAGCCCCAGCATTTT
. | TRBD1 | TRBJ2-2 | TRBV5-4 | CASSSPAGGFTGELFF | TGTGCCAGCAGCTCTCCGGCAGGGGGATTCACCGGGGAGCTGTTTTTT
. | . | TRBJ2-3 | TRBV13 | CASSRLGTEGDTQYF | TGTGCCAGCAGCCGTCTCGGGACTGAGGGAGATACGCAGTATTTT
. | . | TRBJ1-6 | TRBV12-3/TRBV12-4 | CASSLDAGRPLHF | TGTGCCAGCAGTTTAGATGCAGGCCGGCCCCTCCACTTT
once | . | TRBJ2-3 | TRBV30 | CAWGSEGDTQYF | TGTGCCTGGGGGTCTGAGGGTGATACGCAGTATTTT
. | . | TRBJ2-2 | TRBV5-1 | CASSPYNRDAGELFF | TGCGCCAGCAGCCCATATAACAGGGACGCCGGGGAGCTGTTTTTT
. | TRBD1 | TRBJ2-1 | TRBV6-5 | CASLLRQGRDNEQFF | TGTGCCAGCCTACTGAGACAGGGGCGAGACAATGAGCAGTTCTTC
. | . | TRBJ1-3 | TRBV9 | CASSVVAGGSGNTIYF | TGTGCCAGCAGCGTAGTGGCAGGTGGATCTGGAAACACCATATATTTT
. | . | TRBJ2-2 | TRBV5-1 | CATEKGDPNTGELFF | TGCGCCACCGAGAAGGGAGATCCGAACACCGGGGAGCTGTTTTTT
few | TRBD2 | TRBJ2-1 | TRBV11-2 | CASSPPGTSSVEQFF | TGTGCCAGCAGCCCACCAGGGACTAGTTCGGTTGAGCAGTTCTTC
. | . | TRBJ1-4 | TRBV5-1 | CASSLARGTGEKLFF | TGCGCCAGCAGCTTGGCCAGGGGAACGGGTGAAAAACTGTTTTTT
. | . | TRBJ1-2 | TRBV7-9 | CASPDSVF | TGTGCCAGCCCCGACAGTGTCTTC
. | . | TRBJ2-5 | TRBV9 | CASSVATRGGAETQYF | TGTGCCAGCAGCGTAGCTACTAGGGGGGGAGCAGAGACCCAGTACTTC
. | . | TRBJ2-7 | TRBV2 | CASRSRLSGNEQYF | TGTGCCAGCAGGAGCCGATTAAGCGGAAACGAGCAGTACTTC
. | . | TRBJ2-3 | TRBV24-1 | CATSDLARGDTQYF | TGTGCCACCAGTGATTTGGCCCGGGGGGATACGCAGTATTTT
. | . | TRBJ1-4 | TRBV3-1/TRBV3-2 | CASSPPGRDNEKLFF | TGTGCCAGCAGCCCTCCTGGGAGGGATAATGAAAAACTGTTTTTT
. | . | TRBJ1-1 | TRBV19 | CASSINLNRNTGIMNTEAFF | TGTGCCAGTAGTATCAATTTAAACAGAAATACTGGAATCATGAACACTGAAGCTTTCTTT
. | TRBD1 | TRBJ1-5 | TRBV5-1 | CASSLDRMIPGQGSTQNQPQHF | TGCGCCAGCAGCTTGGATCGGATGATTCCGGGACAGGGGTCAACTCAAAATCAGCCCCAGCATTTT
. | TRBD1 | TRBJ1-4 | TRBV30 | CACSGGGGRELFF | TGTGCCTGCAGTGGAGGGGGCGGGAGGGAACTGTTTTTT
. | TRBD1 | TRBJ2-5 | TRBV20-1 | CSASDGTGFQETQYF | TGCAGTGCTAGTGACGGGACAGGTTTCCAGGAGACCCAGTACTTC
. | . | TRBJ2-7 | TRBV12-5 | CASGTGSYEQYF | TGTGCTAGTGGAACAGGGTCCTACGAGCAGTACTTC
. | . | TRBJ2-7 | TRBV18 | CASSPVSSYEQYF | TGTGCCAGCTCACCAGTGTCGTCGTACGAGCAGTACTTC
. | TRBD1 | TRBJ2-1 | TRBV5-6 | CASSWGTGGDEQFF | TGTGCCAGCAGCTGGGGGACAGGGGGCGATGAGCAGTTCTTC
once | . | TRBJ1-1 | TRBV5-6 | CASSFSGNTEAFF | TGTGCCAGCAGCTTTTCGGGGAACACTGAAGCTTTCTTT
. | TRBD1 | TRBJ1-2 | TRBV5-1 | CASSPTGLLANYGYTF | TGCGCCAGCAGCCCGACAGGGCTTTTAGCTAACTATGGCTACACCTTC
. | . | TRBJ1-1 | TRBV7-2 | CASSLFSSNTEAFF | TGTGCCAGCAGCTTATTCAGTTCGAACACTGAAGCTTTCTTT
. | TRBD2 | TRBJ2-1 | TRBV5-4 | CASSLWVSGGANEQFF | TGTGCCAGCAGCTTGTGGGTTAGCGGGGGGGCCAATGAGCAGTTCTTC
. | . | TRBJ2-3 | TRBV6-2/TRBV6-3 | CASSYSLTSTDTQYF | TGTGCCAGCAGTTACTCGTTGACATCCACAGATACGCAGTATTTT
. | TRBD1 | TRBJ2-2 | TRBV19 | CASRGTGVTGELFF | TGTGCCAGTAGGGGGACAGGGGTCACCGGGGAGCTGTTTTTT
. | TRBD1 | TRBJ2-5 | TRBV7-9 | CASSRNNRGLQETQYF | TGTGCCAGCAGCAGAAACAACAGGGGGCTCCAAGAGACCCAGTACTTC
. | . | TRBJ2-7 | TRBV7-2 | CASSLVSQVTYEQYF | TGTGCCAGCAGCTTAGTAAGTCAGGTCACCTACGAGCAGTACTTC
. | . | TRBJ2-3 | TRBV5-8 | CASSLGPDTDTQYF | TGTGCCAGCAGCTTGGGTCCAGACACAGATACGCAGTATTTT
. | TRBD1 | TRBJ2-2 | TRBV2 | CASTKDRVNTGELFF | TGTGCCAGCACCAAAGACAGGGTAAACACCGGGGAGCTGTTTTTT
. | . | TRBJ2-7 | TRBV10-3 | CAISELIGGAGEQYF | TGTGCCATCAGTGAGCTGATAGGGGGCGCGGGAGAGCAGTACTTC
. | . | TRBJ2-5 | TRBV10-1 | CASSTGYQETQYF | TGCGCCAGCAGCACAGGGTACCAAGAGACCCAGTACTTC
. | TRBD1 | TRBJ2-1 | TRBV5-3 | CAKWEITGGSRSYNEQFF | TGTGCCAAATGGGAAATTACAGGGGGCTCTCGATCCTACAATGAGCAGTTCTTC
. | . | TRBJ2-5 | TRBV14 | CASSQMEDWTGINPGGKTQYF | TGTGCCAGCAGCCAGATGGAAGATTGGACAGGGATAAACCCCGGGGGGAAGACCCAGTACTTC
. | . | TRBJ2-3 | TRBV2 | CASSDFWTRTDTQYF | TGTGCCAGCAGTGACTTTTGGACTCGAACAGATACGCAGTATTTT
few | TRBD1 | TRBJ1-1 | TRBV7-8 | CASSLTGGTEAFF | TGTGCCAGCAGCTTGACAGGGGGCACTGAAGCTTTCTTT
. | TRBD2 | TRBJ2-3 | TRBV6-5 | CASSYIAGGDTDTQYF | TGTGCCAGCAGTTACATAGCGGGGGGCGACACAGATACGCAGTATTTT
. | TRBD1 | TRBJ1-2 | TRBV5-5 | CASSGDRVGYTF | TGTGCCAGCAGCGGGGACAGGGTCGGCTACACCTTC
. | TRBD1 | TRBJ2-7 | TRBV5-1 | CASSLYGQGLSYEQYF | TGCGCCAGCAGCTTGTACGGACAGGGACTTTCCTACGAGCAGTACTTC
. | . | TRBJ2-2 | TRBV9 | CASTENTGELFF | TGTGCCAGTACAGAAAACACCGGGGAGCTGTTTTTT
once | . | TRBJ1-5 | TRBV3-1/TRBV3-2 | CASSFAGVQKPQHF | TGTGCCAGCAGTTTTGCAGGGGTCCAAAAGCCCCAGCATTTT
. | . | TRBJ2-2 | TRBV3-1/TRBV3-2 | CASSLSGGTGELFF | TGTGCCAGCAGCCTCTCCGGAGGAACCGGGGAGCTGTTTTTT
. | . | TRBJ1-1 | TRBV18 | CASSIVNTEAFF | TGTGCCAGCTCAATAGTGAACACTGAAGCTTTCTTT
. | . | TRBJ1-3 | TRBV5-6 | CASSYIQGRERSGNTIYF | TGTGCCAGCAGCTACATACAAGGACGGGAACGCTCTGGAAACACCATATATTTT
few | TRBD1 | TRBJ1-2 | TRBV7-9 | CASSDGTAYGYTF | TGTGCCAGCAGCGATGGGACAGCCTATGGCTACACCTTC
. | TRBD1 | TRBJ1-2 | TRBV4-3 | CASSQASAWTGGDYGYTF | TGCGCCAGCAGCCAAGCCTCCGCATGGACAGGGGGTGACTATGGCTACACCTTC